These T cell receptor beta chains were read from a single sample in a study of blood T cell repertoires in COVID-19. Profiled with immunoSEQ multiplex PCR; TCRdb holds only in-frame clones, not every one. In the table there are a few hundred thousand clones, roughly 90% of which are singletons. Sequences were obtained from peripheral blood. The receptors shown here come from a man aged 60 to 69 who had recovered from COVID-19. Each CDR3 is given with its conserved first and last residue. The D gene is left open where the match is weak. Some rows mark clone size as missing; the rest say once, few, many or name a class of expanded clone.

J,D,V,size,CDR3,DNA
TRBJ2-3,-,TRBV9,-,CASSVARGWTDTQYF,TGTGCCAGCAGCGTCGCCAGGGGATGGACAGATACGCAGTATTTT
TRBJ2-2,TRBD1,TRBV7-6,-,CASSPGGLNTGELFF,TGTGCCAGCAGCCCAGGGGGCCTGAACACCGGGGAGCTGTTTTTT
TRBJ1-1,-,TRBV24-1,-,CATSDRAPGQGRSEAFF,TGTGCCACCAGTGATCGGGCTCCAGGGCAGGGCAGATCTGAAGCTTTCTTT
TRBJ1-5,-,TRBV6-2/TRBV6-3,-,CASSYQSGPYSNQPQHF,TGTGCCAGCAGTTACCAGTCAGGGCCCTATAGCAATCAGCCCCAGCATTTT
TRBJ2-6,-,TRBV15,-,CATSRGGDGANVLTF,TGTGCCACCAGCAGAGGGGGAGACGGGGCCAACGTCCTGACTTTC
TRBJ2-5,TRBD2,TRBV5-1,few,CASSLAGGGAVRETQYF,TGCGCCAGCAGCTTGGCTGGCGGGGGGGCGGTGAGAGAGACCCAGTACTTC
TRBJ2-2,-,TRBV5-1,-,CASSPTLTTGELFF,TGCGCCAGCAGCCCCACTCTGACAACCGGGGAGCTGTTTTTT
TRBJ2-7,-,TRBV7-2,-,CASSRTRTNSYEQYF,TGTGCCAGCAGCCGTACTAGGACGAACTCCTACGAGCAGTACTTC
TRBJ2-7,TRBD1,TRBV5-4,-,CASSPVRTGVSTSYEQYF,TGTGCCAGCAGCCCGGTTCGGACAGGGGTTTCTACCTCCTACGAGCAGTACTTC
TRBJ2-3,-,TRBV19,-,CASSSPGLPTDTQYF,TGTGCCAGTAGTTCTCCGGGACTTCCCACAGATACGCAGTATTTT
TRBJ2-7,-,TRBV5-1,-,CASSLRSSASSGDEQYF,TGCGCCAGCAGCTTGCGCAGTTCAGCCTCCAGCGGAGACGAGCAGTACTTC
TRBJ1-3,TRBD1,TRBV9,once,CASSFAGTVGNTIYF,TGTGCCAGCAGCTTTGCCGGGACAGTTGGAAACACCATATATTTT
TRBJ1-1,TRBD1,TRBV11-3,-,CASSLGGQRNTEAFF,TGTGCCAGCAGCTTAGGGGGACAGAGGAACACTGAAGCTTTCTTT
TRBJ1-1,-,TRBV29-1,-,CSAAENTEAFF,TGCAGCGCAGCGGAGAACACTGAAGCTTTCTTT
TRBJ2-3,TRBD1,TRBV19,-,CASRPGQRTDTQYF,TGTGCCAGTAGACCGGGACAGAGAACAGATACGCAGTATTTT
TRBJ2-3,-,TRBV5-1,-,CASSLGAPRPSTDTQYF,TGCGCCAGCAGCTTGGGGGCGCCCCGTCCTAGCACAGATACGCAGTATTTT
TRBJ1-4,-,TRBV6-6,-,CASSYPRQVEEKLFF,TGTGCCAGCAGTTACCCCCGACAGGTTGAAGAAAAACTGTTTTTT
TRBJ2-5,TRBD2,TRBV5-1,-,CASSLGTSGGGQETQYF,TGCGCCAGCAGCCTTGGGACTAGCGGGGGGGGCCAAGAGACCCAGTACTTC
TRBJ1-4,TRBD1,TRBV5-6,few,CASSPSTGVHEKLFF,TGTGCCAGCAGCCCATCGACAGGGGTGCATGAAAAACTGTTTTTT
TRBJ1-3,-,TRBV18,-,CASSPDSRGNTIYF,TGTGCCAGCTCACCAGACTCTAGGGGAAACACCATATATTTT
TRBJ2-3,TRBD2,TRBV18,-,CASSPYDGGAPDTQYF,TGTGCCAGCTCACCATATGACGGGGGGGCCCCAGATACGCAGTATTTT
TRBJ1-2,TRBD1,TRBV7-9,-,CASSLSQGARGYTF,TGTGCCAGCAGCCTATCACAGGGGGCGCGTGGCTACACCTTC
TRBJ2-7,TRBD1,TRBV7-6,-,CASSLAGQGKHEQYF,TGTGCCAGCAGCTTAGCGGGACAGGGTAAACACGAGCAGTACTTC
TRBJ2-2,-,TRBV3-1/TRBV3-2,-,CASSKNTGELFF,TGTGCCAGCAGTAAAAACACCGGGGAGCTGTTTTTT
TRBJ2-2,-,TRBV1,-,CTSSQDLGGTNTGELFF,TGCACCAGCAGCCAAGATCTAGGCGGGACGAACACCGGGGAGCTGTTTTTT
TRBJ1-4,-,TRBV30,-,CAWSATSNEKLFF,TGTGCCTGGAGTGCTACCTCTAATGAAAAACTGTTTTTT
TRBJ2-2,-,TRBV19,-,CASRQGEGGELFF,TGTGCCAGTAGACAGGGCGAAGGCGGGGAGCTGTTTTTT
TRBJ2-3,TRBD1,TRBV7-3,-,CASSLSTGAGDTQYF,TGTGCCAGCAGCCTTAGCACAGGGGCCGGAGATACGCAGTATTTT
TRBJ2-2,-,TRBV5-1,-,CASSLGGANTGELFF,TGCGCCAGCAGCTTGGGAGGCGCGAACACCGGGGAGCTGTTTTTT
TRBJ1-1,-,TRBV7-3,-,CASSLVGMNTEAFF,TGTGCCAGCAGCTTAGTCGGGATGAACACTGAAGCTTTCTTT
TRBJ2-7,TRBD1,TRBV19,-,CASTQRGTGSYEQYF,TGTGCCAGTACCCAGAGGGGGACAGGATCCTACGAGCAGTACTTC
TRBJ1-4,TRBD1,TRBV19,-,CASSPIGATGGGEKLFF,TGTGCCAGTAGTCCCATTGGGGCGACAGGGGGAGGAGAAAAACTGTTTTTT
TRBJ1-1,-,TRBV19,-,CASKVQGGSTEAFF,TGTGCCAGTAAAGTCCAGGGAGGGAGCACTGAAGCTTTCTTT
TRBJ1-2,-,TRBV19,-,CASSMSANYGYTF,TGTGCCAGTAGTATGAGTGCTAACTATGGCTACACCTTC
TRBJ2-5,TRBD1,TRBV15,-,CATSRETGIVPRETQYF,TGTGCCACCAGCAGAGAGACAGGGATAGTCCCCAGAGAGACCCAGTACTTC
TRBJ2-7,TRBD1,TRBV11-1,-,CASSLAGTGVYEQYF,TGTGCCAGCAGCTTAGCCGGGACAGGAGTCTACGAGCAGTACTTC
TRBJ2-3,TRBD2,TRBV7-3,-,CASSSGPSGGPRIAHF,TGTGCCAGCAGCTCTGGCCCTAGCGGGGGGCCCCGGATCGCCCATTTT
TRBJ2-1,-,TRBV11-2,-,CASLKLGGYNEQFF,TGTGCCAGCTTAAAGCTGGGGGGATACAATGAGCAGTTCTTC
TRBJ2-3,TRBD1,TRBV30,-,CAWSARTGLTDTQYF,TGTGCCTGGAGTGCTAGGACAGGGCTAACAGATACGCAGTATTTT
TRBJ2-1,-,TRBV21-1,-,CASSLRQGVNEQFF,TGTGCCAGCAGCCTGAGACAGGGCGTCAATGAGCAGTTCTTC
TRBJ2-5,-,TRBV5-4,-,CASSSSQGWETQYF,TGTGCCAGCAGCTCCTCGCAGGGGTGGGAGACCCAGTACTTC
TRBJ2-6,TRBD1,TRBV10-2,-,CASRTDRDVSGANVLTF,TGCGCCAGCAGGACGGACAGGGATGTATCTGGGGCCAACGTCCTGACTTTC
TRBJ1-5,TRBD1,TRBV23-1,-,CASSHRGRQGVCQPQHF,TGCGCCAGCAGTCATAGGGGGAGACAGGGGGTGTGCCAGCCCCAGCATTTT
TRBJ1-5,-,TRBV18,once,CASSPDGQSNQPQHF,TGTGCCAGCTCACCGGATGGACAGAGCAATCAGCCCCAGCATTTT
TRBJ2-7,-,TRBV29-1,once,CSVFAEAYEQYF,TGCAGCGTTTTTGCAGAGGCCTACGAGCAGTACTTC
TRBJ2-1,-,TRBV7-9,-,CASNWAGSGEQFF,TGTGCCAGCAACTGGGCGGGCAGCGGTGAGCAGTTCTTC
TRBJ1-2,TRBD1,TRBV7-2,-,CASSKQGAYGYTF,TGTGCCAGCAGCAAACAGGGGGCCTATGGCTACACCTTC
TRBJ2-7,-,TRBV14,-,CASSPLGEGPAEQYF,TGTGCCAGCAGCCCATTAGGAGAGGGCCCCGCCGAGCAGTACTTC
TRBJ1-2,TRBD1,TRBV6-1,-,CASSEAGTGSWSMGYTF,TGTGCCAGCAGTGAAGCTGGGACAGGTTCTTGGAGCATGGGCTACACCTTC
TRBJ1-6,TRBD1,TRBV3-1/TRBV3-2,once,CASSQLGTGGSPLHF,TGTGCCAGCAGCCAGTTAGGGACAGGGGGTTCACCCCTCCACTTT
TRBJ1-1,TRBD1,TRBV9,-,CASSSTGEDTEAFF,TGTGCCAGCAGCTCAACAGGGGAGGACACTGAAGCTTTCTTT
TRBJ2-1,TRBD1,TRBV19,-,CASSITQGAFNEQFF,TGTGCCAGTAGTATCACACAGGGGGCTTTCAATGAGCAGTTCTTC
TRBJ2-7,-,TRBV21-1,few,CASSPPDRGAEQYF,TGTGCCAGCAGCCCCCCGGACAGGGGGGCCGAGCAGTACTTC
TRBJ2-1,TRBD2,TRBV5-5,-,CASLTSGSSNEQFF,TGTGCCAGCCTGACTAGCGGGAGTAGTAATGAGCAGTTCTTC
TRBJ2-2,-,TRBV11-3,-,CASSISGTGELFF,TGTGCCAGCAGCATCTCCGGGACCGGGGAGCTGTTTTTT
TRBJ2-7,-,TRBV5-6,-,CASSFGSSYEQYF,TGTGCCAGCAGCTTCGGGAGCTCCTACGAGCAGTACTTC
TRBJ1-2,TRBD1,TRBV7-9,-,CASNPGQNNYGYTF,TGTGCCAGCAATCCGGGACAGAATAACTATGGCTACACCTTC
TRBJ2-2,TRBD2,TRBV10-3,-,CAISPYSGGPGGELFF,TGTGCCATCAGTCCTTATAGCGGGGGCCCTGGCGGGGAGCTGTTTTTT
TRBJ2-2,-,TRBV27,-,CASSQFTGELFF,TGTGCCAGCAGTCAATTCACCGGGGAGCTGTTTTTT